These T cell receptor beta chains were read from a single sample in a study of T cells in Graves' hyperthyroidism and ophthalmopathy. One entry per CDR3 protein results from TCRdb running MiXCR on the multiplex PCR reads. The repertoire holds fewer than 500,000 distinct CDR3 sequences, with about 14% as singletons. Sample: blood. The receptors derive from a woman in her twenties or thirties with Graves' ophthalmopathy. The CDR3 runs from the conserved cysteine through the conserved F or W. Fields, in order: clone size, J gene, V gene, D gene, CDR3 protein, CDR3 DNA. A D gene is named only where the DNA matches it firmly. Clone sizes are given selectively: once, few, many, or a class where the clone is expanded.

>few|TRBJ2-2|TRBV5-1|TRBD1
CASSPGTGEAGELFF
TGCGCCAGCAGCCCAGGGACAGGGGAGGCCGGGGAGCTGTTTTTT
>many|TRBJ2-7|TRBV27|TRBD1
CASHSSGQLTGQYF
TGTGCCAGCCATTCATCGGGACAGCTTACAGGGCAGTACTTC
>many|TRBJ1-2|TRBV5-1|-
CASSQSPLLLYGYTF
TGCGCCAGCAGCCAGAGCCCCCTTCTGTTATATGGCTACACCTTC
>many|TRBJ2-1|TRBV12-3/TRBV12-4|-
CASSLRQGRQFF
TGTGCCAGCAGTTTACGGCAGGGCCGGCAGTTCTTC
>-|TRBJ2-5|TRBV9|-
CASSVDGDQETQYF
TGTGCCAGCAGCGTAGACGGGGATCAGGAGACCCAGTACTTC
>-|TRBJ1-4|TRBV9|-
CASSVGASNEKLFF
TGTGCCAGCAGCGTAGGGGCAAGTAATGAAAAACTGTTTTTT
>few|TRBJ2-5|TRBV6-5|TRBD2
CASSYSAGVETQYF
TGTGCCAGCAGTTACTCGGCGGGAGTAGAGACCCAGTACTTC
>few|TRBJ1-5|TRBV4-1|TRBD1
CASSRDRDGQPQHF
TGCGCCAGCAGCCGGGACAGGGACGGGCAGCCCCAGCATTTT
>many|TRBJ2-7|TRBV18|TRBD1
CASSPRTGGITYEQYF
TGTGCCAGCTCACCAAGGACAGGGGGTATTACCTACGAGCAGTACTTC
>once|TRBJ1-1|TRBV27|-
CASSLGPAGTEAFF
TGTGCCAGCAGTTTAGGGCCAGCGGGTACTGAAGCTTTCTTT
>many|TRBJ2-5|TRBV6-2/TRBV6-3|-
CASERGLFKTQYF
TGTGCCAGTGAACGGGGACTTTTCAAGACCCAGTACTTC
>many|TRBJ1-6|TRBV7-2|-
CASSYRTDSPLHF
TGTGCCAGCAGCTACCGGACAGATTCACCCCTCCACTTT